This T cell receptor beta chain was identified in a study of Graves' ophthalmopathy and Graves' hyperthyroidism. CDR3 regions of TCR beta were amplified from RNA transcripts. The authors performed first-round RT-PCR with HTBI primers and then a second-round multiplex PCR. MiXCR, run by TCRdb on the multiplex PCR reads, gives a single entry per CDR3 protein. The repertoire consists of 200,000 to 300,000 distinct CDR3 sequences, with less than 55% occurring once and the leading ten covering about half. With 4 bases removed from V and 0 bases from J, the gap between germline ends came to 8 bases. CDR1 SGDLS and CDR2 YYNGEE come from the germline V gene. The CDR3 is 15 residues long.

This chain links TRBV9 with TRBJ1-6; the D is unclear. The sequenced sample consisted of peripheral blood. This clonotype originated in an adult man with Graves' ophthalmopathy. Here the CDR3 DNA reads TGTGCCAGCAGCTTAATGGGCTCCTATAATTCACCCCTCCACTTT. It specifies CASSLMGSYNSPLHF.